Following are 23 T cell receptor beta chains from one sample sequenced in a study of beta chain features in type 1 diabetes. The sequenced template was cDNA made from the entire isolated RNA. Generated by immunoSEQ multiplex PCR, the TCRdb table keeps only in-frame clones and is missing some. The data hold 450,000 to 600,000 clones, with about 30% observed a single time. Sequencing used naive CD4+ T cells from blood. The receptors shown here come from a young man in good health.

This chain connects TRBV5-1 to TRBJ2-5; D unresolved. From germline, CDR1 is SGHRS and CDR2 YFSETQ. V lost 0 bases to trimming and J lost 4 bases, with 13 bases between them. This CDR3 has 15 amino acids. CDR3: CASSLAERLSETQYF. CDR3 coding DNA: TGCGCCAGCAGCTTGGCGGAGAGACTGTCAGAGACCCAGTACTTC.

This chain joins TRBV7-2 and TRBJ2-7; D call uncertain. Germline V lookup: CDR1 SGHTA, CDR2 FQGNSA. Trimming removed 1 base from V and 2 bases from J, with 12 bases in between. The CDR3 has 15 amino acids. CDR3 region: CASSLERSPAYEQYF. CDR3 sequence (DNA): TGTGCCAGCAGCTTAGAACGCAGCCCAGCCTACGAGCAGTACTTC.

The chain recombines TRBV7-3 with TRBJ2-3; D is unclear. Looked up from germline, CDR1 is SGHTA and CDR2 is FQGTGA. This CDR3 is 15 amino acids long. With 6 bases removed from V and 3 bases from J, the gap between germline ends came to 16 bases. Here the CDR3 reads CASRPSGSSTDTQYF. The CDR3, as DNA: TGTGCCAGCAGACCGTCTGGGTCGTCTACAGATACGCAGTATTTT.

The CDR3 protein is CASSVAWDRDHEQYF. The DNA for the CDR3 is TGTGCCAGCAGCGTCGCGTGGGACAGGGACCACGAGCAGTACTTC. The chain couples TRBV4-2 to TRBJ2-7; TRBD1 agrees at 9 bases. V dropped 5 bases and J dropped 5; count of bases not matched to a gene: 10. Germline loops: CDR1 LGHNA, CDR2 YNFKEQ. The CDR3 covers 15 residues.

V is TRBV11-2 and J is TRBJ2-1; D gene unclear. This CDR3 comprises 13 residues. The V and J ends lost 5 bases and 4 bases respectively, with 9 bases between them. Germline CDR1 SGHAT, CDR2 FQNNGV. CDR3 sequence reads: CASSQVRYNEQFF. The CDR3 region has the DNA TGTGCCAGCAGCCAGGTACGGTACAATGAGCAGTTCTTC.

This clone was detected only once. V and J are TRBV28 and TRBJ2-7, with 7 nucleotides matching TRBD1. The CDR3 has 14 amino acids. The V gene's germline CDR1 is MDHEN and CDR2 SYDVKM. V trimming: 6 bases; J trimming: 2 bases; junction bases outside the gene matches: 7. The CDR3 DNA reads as TGTGCCAGCAGATCGACAGGGACACCCTACGAGCAGTACTTC. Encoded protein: CASRSTGTPYEQYF.

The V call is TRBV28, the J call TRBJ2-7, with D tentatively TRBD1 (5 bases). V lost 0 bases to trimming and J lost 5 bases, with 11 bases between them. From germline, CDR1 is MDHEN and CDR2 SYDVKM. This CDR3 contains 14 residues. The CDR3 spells CASSLWGLLHEQYF. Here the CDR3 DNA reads TGTGCCAGCAGTTTATGGGGGCTCCTCCACGAGCAGTACTTC.

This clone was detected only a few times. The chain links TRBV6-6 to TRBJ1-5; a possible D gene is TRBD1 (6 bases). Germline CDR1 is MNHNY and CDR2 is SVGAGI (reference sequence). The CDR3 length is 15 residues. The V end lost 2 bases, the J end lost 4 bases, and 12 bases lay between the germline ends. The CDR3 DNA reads TGTGCCAGCAGTTACCCGGGACAAGGGAATCAGCCCCAGCATTTT. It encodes CASSYPGQGNQPQHF.

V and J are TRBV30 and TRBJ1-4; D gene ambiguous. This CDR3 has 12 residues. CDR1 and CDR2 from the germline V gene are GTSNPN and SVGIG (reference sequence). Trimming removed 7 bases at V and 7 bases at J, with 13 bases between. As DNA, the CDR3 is TGTGCCTCGTCGGGAATTCGTGAAAAACTGTTTTTT. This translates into CASSGIREKLFF. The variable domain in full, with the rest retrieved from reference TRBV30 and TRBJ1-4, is SQTIHQWPATLVQPVGSPLSLECTVEGTSNPNLYWYRQAAGRGLQLLFYSVGIGQISSEVPQNLSASRPQDRQFILSSKKLLLSDSGFYLCASSGIREKLFFGSGTQLSVL.

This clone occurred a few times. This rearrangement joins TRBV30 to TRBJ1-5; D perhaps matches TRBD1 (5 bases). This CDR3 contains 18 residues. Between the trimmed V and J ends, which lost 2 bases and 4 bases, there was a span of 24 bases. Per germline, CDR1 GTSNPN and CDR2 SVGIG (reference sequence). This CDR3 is CAWSPRGGPRRGNQPQHF. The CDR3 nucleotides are TGTGCCTGGAGTCCACGCGGGGGTCCGAGAAGGGGTAATCAGCCCCAGCATTTT.

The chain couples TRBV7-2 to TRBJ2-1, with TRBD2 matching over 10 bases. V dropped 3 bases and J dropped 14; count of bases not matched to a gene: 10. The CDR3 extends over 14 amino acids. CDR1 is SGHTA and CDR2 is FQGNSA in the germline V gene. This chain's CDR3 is CASSFQASGSREFF. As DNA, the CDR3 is TGTGCCAGCAGCTTCCAGGCTAGCGGGAGCCGGGAGTTCTTC.

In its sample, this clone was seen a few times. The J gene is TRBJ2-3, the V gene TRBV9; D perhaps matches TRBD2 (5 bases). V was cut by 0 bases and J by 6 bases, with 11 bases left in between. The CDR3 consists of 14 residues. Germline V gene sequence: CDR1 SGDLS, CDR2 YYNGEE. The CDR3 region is CASSVGRIDDTQYF. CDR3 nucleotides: TGTGCCAGCAGCGTAGGGAGGATAGATGATACGCAGTATTTT. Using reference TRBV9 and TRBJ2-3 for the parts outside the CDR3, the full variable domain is DSGVTQTPKHLITATGQRVTLRCSPRSGDLSVYWYQQSLDQGLQFLIQYYNGEERAKGNILERFSAQQFPDLHSELNLSSLELGDSALYFCASSVGRIDDTQYFGPGTRLTVL.

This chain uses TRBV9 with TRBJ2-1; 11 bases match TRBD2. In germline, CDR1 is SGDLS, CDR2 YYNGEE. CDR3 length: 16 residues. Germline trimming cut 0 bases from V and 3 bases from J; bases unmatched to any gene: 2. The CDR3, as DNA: TGTGCCAGCAGCGTAGGACTAGCGGGGAACTACAATGAGCAGTTCTTC. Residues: CASSVGLAGNYNEQFF. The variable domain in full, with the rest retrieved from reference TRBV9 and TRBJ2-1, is DSGVTQTPKHLITATGQRVTLRCSPRSGDLSVYWYQQSLDQGLQFLIQYYNGEERAKGNILERFSAQQFPDLHSELNLSSLELGDSALYFCASSVGLAGNYNEQFFGPGTRLTVL.

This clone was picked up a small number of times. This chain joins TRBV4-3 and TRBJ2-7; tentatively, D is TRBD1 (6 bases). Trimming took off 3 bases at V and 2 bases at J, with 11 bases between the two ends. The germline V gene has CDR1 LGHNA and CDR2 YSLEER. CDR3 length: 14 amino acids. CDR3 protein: CASSQDSGTYEQYF. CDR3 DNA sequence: TGCGCCAGCAGCCAGGACAGCGGCACCTACGAGCAGTACTTC.

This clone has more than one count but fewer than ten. Written as DNA, the CDR3 is TGTGCCAGCACCTCGTACAGACAAGAGACCCAGTACTTC. Translation: CASTSYRQETQYF. V usage is TRBV7-2 and J usage is TRBJ2-5, with D unresolved. The V and J ends lost 7 bases and 2 bases respectively, with 11 bases between them. The CDR3 totals 13 residues. Germline V lookup: CDR1 SGHTA, CDR2 FQGNSA. The full variable domain, rest sourced from reference TRBV7-2 and TRBJ2-5, is GAGVSQSPSNKVTEKGKDVELRCDPISGHTALYWYRQSLGQGLEFLIYFQGNSAPDKSGLPSDRFSAERTGGSVSTLTIQRTQQEDSAVYLCASTSYRQETQYFGPGTRLLVL.

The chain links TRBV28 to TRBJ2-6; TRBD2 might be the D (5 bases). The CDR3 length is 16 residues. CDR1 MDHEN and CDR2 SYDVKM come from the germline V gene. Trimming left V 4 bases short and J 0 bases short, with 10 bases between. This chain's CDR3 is CASSSLRGSGANVLTF. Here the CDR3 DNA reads TGTGCCAGCAGTTCCCTACGGGGCTCTGGGGCCAACGTCCTGACTTTC.

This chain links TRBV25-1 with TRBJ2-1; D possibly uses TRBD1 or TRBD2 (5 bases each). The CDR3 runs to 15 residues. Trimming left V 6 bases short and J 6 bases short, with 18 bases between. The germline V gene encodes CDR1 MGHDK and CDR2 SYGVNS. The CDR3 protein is CASSQWGLSLNEQFF. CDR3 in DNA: TGTGCCAGCAGCCAGTGGGGGTTATCCCTCAATGAGCAGTTCTTC.

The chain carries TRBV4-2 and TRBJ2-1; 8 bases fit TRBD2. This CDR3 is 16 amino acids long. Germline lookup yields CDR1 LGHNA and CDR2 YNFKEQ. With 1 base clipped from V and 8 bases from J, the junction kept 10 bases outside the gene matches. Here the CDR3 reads CASSQVLRGRFDEQFF. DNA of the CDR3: TGTGCCAGCAGCCAAGTCCTGCGCGGGAGGTTCGATGAGCAGTTCTTC.

The CDR3 loop reads CASSKSTGLAEYEQYF. The DNA for the CDR3 is TGTGCCAGCAGCAAAAGTACCGGACTAGCGGAGTACGAGCAGTACTTC. The rearrangement links TRBV21-1 to TRBJ2-7; TRBD2, the D gene given by the table, was not confirmed from the DNA. TRBV21-1 is a known pseudogene. The CDR3 is made up of 16 amino acids.

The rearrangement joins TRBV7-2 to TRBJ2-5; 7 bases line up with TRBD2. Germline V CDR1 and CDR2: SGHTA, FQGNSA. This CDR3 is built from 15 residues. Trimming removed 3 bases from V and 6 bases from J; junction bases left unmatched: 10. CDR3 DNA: TGTGCCAGCAGCTTCGATTCAGCGGGATGGAAGACCCAGTACTTC. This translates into CASSFDSAGWKTQYF.

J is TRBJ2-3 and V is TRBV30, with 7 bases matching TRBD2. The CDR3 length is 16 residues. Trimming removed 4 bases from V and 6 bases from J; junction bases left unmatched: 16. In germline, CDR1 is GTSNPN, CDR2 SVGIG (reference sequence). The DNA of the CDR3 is TGTGCCTGGATGGGATTCGTATCGGGACTATATGATACGCAGTATTTT. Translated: CAWMGFVSGLYDTQYF.

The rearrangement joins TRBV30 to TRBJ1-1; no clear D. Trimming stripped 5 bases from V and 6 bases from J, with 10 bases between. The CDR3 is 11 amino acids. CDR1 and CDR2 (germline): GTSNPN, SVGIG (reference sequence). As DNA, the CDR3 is TGTGCCTGGCGGGAAGTCCCTGAAGCTTTCTTT. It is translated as CAWREVPEAFF.

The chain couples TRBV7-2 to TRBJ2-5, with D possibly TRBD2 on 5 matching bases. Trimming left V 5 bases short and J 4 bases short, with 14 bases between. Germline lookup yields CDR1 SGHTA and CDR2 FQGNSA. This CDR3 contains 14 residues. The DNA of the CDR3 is TGTGCCAGCAGCCAAGACCGGGGTGGAGAGACCCAGTACTTC. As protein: CASSQDRGGETQYF. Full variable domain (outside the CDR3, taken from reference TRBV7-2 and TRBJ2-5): GAGVSQSPSNKVTEKGKDVELRCDPISGHTALYWYRQSLGQGLEFLIYFQGNSAPDKSGLPSDRFSAERTGGSVSTLTIQRTQQEDSAVYLCASSQDRGGETQYFGPGTRLLVL.